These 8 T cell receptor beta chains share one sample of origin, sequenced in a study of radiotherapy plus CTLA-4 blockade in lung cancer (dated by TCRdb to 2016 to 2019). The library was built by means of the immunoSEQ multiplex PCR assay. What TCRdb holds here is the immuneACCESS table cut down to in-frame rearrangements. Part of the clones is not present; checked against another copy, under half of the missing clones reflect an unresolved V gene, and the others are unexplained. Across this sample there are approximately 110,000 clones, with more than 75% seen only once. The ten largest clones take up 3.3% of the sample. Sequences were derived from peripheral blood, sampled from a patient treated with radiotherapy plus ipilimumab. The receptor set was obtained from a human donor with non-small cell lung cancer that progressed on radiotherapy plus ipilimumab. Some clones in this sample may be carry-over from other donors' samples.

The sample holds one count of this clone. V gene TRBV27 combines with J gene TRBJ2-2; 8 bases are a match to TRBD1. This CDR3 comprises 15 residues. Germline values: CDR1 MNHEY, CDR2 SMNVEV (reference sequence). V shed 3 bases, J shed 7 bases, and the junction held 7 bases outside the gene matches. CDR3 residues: CASSFLDRAGGELFF. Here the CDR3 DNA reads TGTGCCAGCAGTTTTTTGGACAGGGCAGGCGGGGAGCTGTTTTTT.

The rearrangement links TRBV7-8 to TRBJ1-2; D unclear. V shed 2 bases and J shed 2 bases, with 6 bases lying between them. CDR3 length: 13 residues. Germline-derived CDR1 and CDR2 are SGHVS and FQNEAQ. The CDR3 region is CASSLSSNYGYTF. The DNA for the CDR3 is TGTGCCAGCAGCTTATCCTCCAACTATGGCTACACCTTC.

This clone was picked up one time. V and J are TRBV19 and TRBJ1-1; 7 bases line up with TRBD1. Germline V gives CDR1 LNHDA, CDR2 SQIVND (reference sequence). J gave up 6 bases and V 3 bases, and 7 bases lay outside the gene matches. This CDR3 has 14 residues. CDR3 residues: CASSMGGGRAEAFF. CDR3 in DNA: TGTGCCAGTAGTATGGGAGGGGGCCGAGCTGAAGCTTTCTTT.

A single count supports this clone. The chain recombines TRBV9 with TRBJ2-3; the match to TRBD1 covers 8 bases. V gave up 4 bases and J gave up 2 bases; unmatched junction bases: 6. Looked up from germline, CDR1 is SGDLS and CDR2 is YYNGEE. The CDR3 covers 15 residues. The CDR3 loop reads CASSWTGSYTDTQYF. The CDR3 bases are TGTGCCAGCAGCTGGACAGGGTCCTACACAGATACGCAGTATTTT.

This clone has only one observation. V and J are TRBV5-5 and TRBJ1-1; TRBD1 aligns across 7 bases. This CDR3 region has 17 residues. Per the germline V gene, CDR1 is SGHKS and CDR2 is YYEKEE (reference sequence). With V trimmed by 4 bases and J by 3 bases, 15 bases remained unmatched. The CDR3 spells CASSPILDRTGHTEAFF. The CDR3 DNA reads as TGTGCCAGCAGCCCCATACTGGACAGGACGGGCCACACTGAAGCTTTCTTT.

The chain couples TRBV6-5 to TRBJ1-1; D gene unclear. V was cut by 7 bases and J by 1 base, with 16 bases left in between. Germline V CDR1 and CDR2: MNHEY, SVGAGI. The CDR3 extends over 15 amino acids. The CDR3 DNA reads TGTGCCAGCACTCAGAGGACCTGGGGGAACACTGAAGCTTTCTTT. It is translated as CASTQRTWGNTEAFF.

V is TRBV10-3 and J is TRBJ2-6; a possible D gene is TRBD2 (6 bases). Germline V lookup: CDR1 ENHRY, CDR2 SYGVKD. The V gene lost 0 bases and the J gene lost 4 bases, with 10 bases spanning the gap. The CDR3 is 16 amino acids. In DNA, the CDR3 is TGTGCCATCAGTGAGTCGGAGGGCTCCGGGGCCAACGTCCTGACTTTC. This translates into CAISESEGSGANVLTF.

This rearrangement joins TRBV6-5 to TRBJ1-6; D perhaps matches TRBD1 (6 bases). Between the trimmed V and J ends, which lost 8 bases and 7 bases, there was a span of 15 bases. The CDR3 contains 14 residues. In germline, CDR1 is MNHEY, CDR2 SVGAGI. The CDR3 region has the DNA TGTGCCAGCTCACGGGGGGGCTGGAATTCACCCCTCCACTTT. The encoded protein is CASSRGGWNSPLHF.